The next 30 T cell receptor beta chains were all read from a single sample in a study of cytomegalovirus exposure and HLA in healthy donors. The primer mix had 60 Vbeta and 13 Jbeta primers. Measured with immunoSEQ multiplex PCR; TCRdb has only the in-frame clones, and not every one. The table lists 85,000 to 100,000 clones, approximately 86% of them singletons. Sequenced input: PBMCs. All receptors come from a man aged 25-45 years in good health and CMV-seropositive.

The chain joins TRBV27 to TRBJ2-2, with D perhaps matching TRBD2 (6 bases). The CDR3 is 15 residues long. Trimming took 5 bases from V and 2 from J, leaving 12 bases between them. Germline assignment: CDR1 MNHEY and CDR2 SMNVEV (reference sequence). The DNA for the CDR3 is TGTGCCAGCAGTGGGTTAGCGGTAAACACCGGGGAGCTGTTTTTT. Its translation: CASSGLAVNTGELFF.

The chain recombines TRBV28 with TRBJ1-5; 8 bases fit TRBD1. The CDR3 extends over 18 amino acids. The trim removed 2 bases at V and 2 bases at J, leaving 11 bases unmatched. Germline CDR1 MDHEN, CDR2 SYDVKM. For the CDR3, the DNA is TGTGCCAGCAGTTTAAGGTCGGGCAGGGGGCTTGGCAATCAGCCCCAGCATTTT. Amino acids: CASSLRSGRGLGNQPQHF.

This chain connects TRBV10-3 to TRBJ2-7, with 7 positions matching TRBD1. The CDR3 is made up of 20 amino acids. Germline assignment: CDR1 ENHRY and CDR2 SYGVKD. The junction had 27 bases not matched to a gene; V was cut back by 4 bases and J by 6 bases. In nucleotides, the CDR3 is TGTGCCATCAGTGGAGCCTCTCCTGACACATCGGGACAGACTGTGGGCGAGCAGTACTTC. It is translated as CAISGASPDTSGQTVGEQYF.

This clone was seen only once. This chain joins TRBV5-1 and TRBJ2-7; perhaps TRBD2 as D (5 bases). CDR1 and CDR2 from the germline V gene are SGHRS and YFSETQ. The CDR3 covers 12 residues. Trimming stripped 5 bases from V and 4 bases from J, with 10 bases between. CDR3 loop: CASRGEGYEQYF. The CDR3 nucleotides read TGCGCCAGCAGGGGAGAGGGTTACGAGCAGTACTTC.

The chain employs TRBV2 and TRBJ2-2; D is possibly TRBD1 (5 bases). The germline gives CDR1 SNHLY, CDR2 FYNNEI. Trimming took 6 bases from V and 1 from J, leaving 15 bases between them. The CDR3 covers 16 residues. CDR3 nucleotide sequence: TGTGCCAGCAGACAGGCAGTATCACAGAACACCGGGGAGCTGTTTTTT. It encodes CASRQAVSQNTGELFF. Complete variable domain (other parts from reference TRBV2 and TRBJ2-2): EPEVTQTPSHQVTQMGQEVILRCVPISNHLYFYWYRQILGQKVEFLVSFYNNEISEKSEIFDDQFSVERPDGSNFTLKIRSTKLEDSAMYFCASRQAVSQNTGELFFGEGSRLTVL.

J is TRBJ2-1 and V is TRBV5-1; perhaps TRBD1 as D (5 bases). The V gene lost 1 base and the J gene lost 7 bases, with 18 bases spanning the gap. The germline V gene has CDR1 SGHRS and CDR2 YFSETQ. The CDR3 contains 16 residues. The CDR3 here is CASSLIPRASGNEQFF. CDR3 bases: TGCGCCAGCAGCTTGATTCCCAGGGCCTCAGGTAATGAGCAGTTCTTC.

This clone appeared once. The V call is TRBV5-5, the J call TRBJ2-1, with TRBD2 matching over 13 bases. V shed 2 bases, J shed 5 bases, and the junction held 10 bases outside the gene matches. Per the germline V gene, CDR1 is SGHKS and CDR2 is YYEKEE (reference sequence). The CDR3 consists of 18 residues. This chain's CDR3 is CASSFRLGTSGKNNEQFF. The CDR3 nucleotides read TGTGCCAGCAGCTTCCGCCTCGGGACTAGCGGGAAGAACAATGAGCAGTTCTTC.

This sequence joins TRBV2 and TRBJ1-5; TRBD1 is a possible D gene (6 bases). This CDR3 has 15 amino acids. V was shortened by 5 bases and J by 1 base, with 12 bases between the two germline ends. Germline CDR1 reads SNHLY; CDR2 reads FYNNEI. The CDR3 spells CASSLRGQSNQPQHF. For the CDR3, the DNA is TGTGCCAGCAGTCTGCGGGGGCAGAGCAATCAGCCCCAGCATTTT. The variable domain in full, completed from reference TRBV2 and TRBJ1-5, reads EPEVTQTPSHQVTQMGQEVILRCVPISNHLYFYWYRQILGQKVEFLVSFYNNEISEKSEIFDDQFSVERPDGSNFTLKIRSTKLEDSAMYFCASSLRGQSNQPQHFGDGTRLSIL.

A word on this clone: Other DNA sequences within the sample encode an identical CDR3. The chain carries TRBV10-2 and TRBJ1-5; D is uncertain. V was cut by 6 bases and J by 3 bases, with 9 bases left in between. CDR1 is WSHSY and CDR2 is SAAADI in the germline V gene. This CDR3 is built from 13 residues. The CDR3 sequence is CASSDRVNQPQHF. CDR3 nucleotides: TGCGCCAGCAGCGATAGAGTCAATCAGCCCCAGCATTTT.

This chain uses TRBV5-1 with TRBJ2-6; 8 nucleotides agree with TRBD1. Losses at the gene ends were 0 bases for V and 0 bases for J; bases not matched to a gene: 8. CDR3 length: 19 amino acids. Germline values: CDR1 SGHRS, CDR2 YFSETQ. The CDR3 DNA reads as TGCGCCAGCAGCTTGGGTGGACAGGGTGTACCCTCTGGGGCCAACGTCCTGACTTTC. The encoded protein is CASSLGGQGVPSGANVLTF.

CDR3 in amino acids: CASSQGHQPQHF. The CDR3 bases are TGCGCCAGCAGCCAAGGGCATCAGCCCCAGCATTTT. V and J are TRBV4-1 and TRBJ1-5; D ambiguous. Trimming shortened V by 1 base and J by 5 bases, and 3 bases separated the two germline ends. This CDR3 is built from 12 residues. The germline V gene has CDR1 MGHRA and CDR2 YSYEKL.

This chain uses TRBV6-1 with TRBJ2-3, with TRBD2 matching 10 bases. From germline, CDR1 is MNHNS and CDR2 SASEGT. The CDR3 covers 22 residues. Trimming took 0 bases from V and 5 from J; bases not matched to a gene: 23. The CDR3 DNA follows: TGTGCCAGCAGTGAAGCGCTTCCTTCTACGACTCTGAGCGGGAGGGCGGAAGATACGCAGTATTTT. It yields the protein CASSEALPSTTLSGRAEDTQYF.

This clone has a single count. CDR3 nucleotides: TGTGCCAGCAGCCGAACAGGGTCAACTAATGAAAAACTGTTTTTT. This translates into CASSRTGSTNEKLFF. The gene calls are TRBV5-4 and TRBJ1-4, with a tentative D call TRBD1 (6 bases). CDR3 size: 15 residues. V lost 4 bases to trimming and J lost 0 bases, with 10 bases between them. Germline lookup yields CDR1 SGHNT and CDR2 YYREEE (reference sequence).

The J gene is TRBJ2-1, the V gene TRBV5-1; 8 bases line up with TRBD2. The CDR3 extends over 21 amino acids. The V and J ends lost 4 bases and 0 bases, in that order; junction bases with no gene match: 21. Germline V gene lookup returns CDR1 SGHRS and CDR2 YFSETQ. The CDR3 region is CASSKGTSGHPRTSSYNEQFF. The CDR3 region has the DNA TGCGCCAGCAGCAAGGGCACTAGCGGACACCCAAGGACGAGCTCCTACAATGAGCAGTTCTTC.

J is TRBJ2-7 and V is TRBV28; 8 nucleotides agree with TRBD1. V gave up 4 bases and J gave up 2 bases; unmatched junction bases: 10. This CDR3 is built from 16 residues. Germline CDR1 is MDHEN and CDR2 is SYDVKM. CDR3 amino acids: CASSSVRDRPTYEQYF. DNA of the CDR3: TGTGCCAGCAGTTCCGTCCGGGACAGGCCAACCTACGAGCAGTACTTC.

The CDR3 region has the DNA TGTGCCTGGAGTGGAGGGACAGGGGACCAGCCCCAGCATTTT. Amino acid sequence: CAWSGGTGDQPQHF. V is TRBV30 and J is TRBJ1-5; 10 positions agree with TRBD1. Germline V gene sequence: CDR1 GTSNPN, CDR2 SVGIG (reference sequence). The CDR3 runs 14 residues. With 1 base clipped from V and 7 bases from J, the junction kept 4 bases outside the gene matches.

This rearrangement joins TRBV29-1 to TRBJ1-1; 7 bases agree with TRBD1. Germline V CDR1 and CDR2: SQVTM, ANQGSEA. The CDR3 has 14 residues. V was pared by 3 bases and J by 11 bases, with 15 bases of the junction left unmatched. In DNA form, the CDR3 reads TGCAGCGTTGAGAGTCAAGGGGGCATGTCTCGGGCTTTCTTT. Residues: CSVESQGGMSRAFF.

V is TRBV27 and J is TRBJ2-2; 12 bases agree with TRBD2. Germline CDR1 is MNHEY and CDR2 is SMNVEV (reference sequence). V trimming: 3 bases; J trimming: 5 bases; junction bases outside the gene matches: 1. The length of the CDR3 is 15 residues. In nucleotides, the CDR3 is TGTGCCAGCAGTTTTACTAGCGGGAGGACCGGGGAGCTGTTTTTT. It encodes CASSFTSGRTGELFF.

This chain joins TRBV28 and TRBJ2-7; TRBD1 matches at 9 bases. Per the germline V gene, CDR1 is MDHEN and CDR2 is SYDVKM. V dropped 5 bases and J dropped 1; count of bases not matched to a gene: 9. The CDR3 is 16 amino acids. The CDR3 spells CASSINPGQGSYEQYF. CDR3 DNA: TGTGCCAGCAGTATAAACCCGGGACAGGGATCCTACGAGCAGTACTTC.

This chain joins TRBV2 and TRBJ2-1; TRBD2 aligns across 13 bases. Unmatched junction bases numbered 9, after V lost 6 bases and J lost 7 bases. Germline values: CDR1 SNHLY, CDR2 FYNNEI. The CDR3 loop spans 16 amino acids. The CDR3 loop reads CASRETTSGRRNEQFF. As DNA, the CDR3 is TGTGCCAGCAGGGAGACGACTAGCGGGAGGAGGAATGAGCAGTTCTTC.

This chain uses TRBV7-9 with TRBJ2-5; 8 bases agree with TRBD2. This CDR3 contains 15 residues. V trimming: 5 bases; J trimming: 4 bases; junction bases outside the gene matches: 9. The germline V gene has CDR1 SEHNR and CDR2 FQNEAQ (reference sequence). The CDR3 protein is CASSPRAGVVETQYF. CDR3 in DNA: TGTGCCAGCAGCCCAAGAGCGGGAGTCGTAGAGACCCAGTACTTC.

V gene TRBV5-1 combines with J gene TRBJ2-4, with D perhaps matching TRBD2 (7 bases). CDR3 length: 15 amino acids. Trimming left V 4 bases short and J 5 bases short, with 16 bases between. The germline gives CDR1 SGHRS, CDR2 YFSETQ. CDR3 DNA sequence: TGCGCCAGCAGCCCCGGGGGGCCAAAGGAAAACATTCAGTACTTC. As protein: CASSPGGPKENIQYF.

This chain uses TRBV10-3 with TRBJ2-1, with TRBD2 matching over 7 bases. This CDR3 contains 14 residues. Trimming took 10 bases from V and 8 from J; bases not matched to a gene: 14. Germline V CDR1 and CDR2: ENHRY, SYGVKD. Written as DNA, the CDR3 is TGTGCCACCAAAAGAGGGCTAGCGGAGGATGAGCAGTTCTTC. Its translation: CATKRGLAEDEQFF.

This clone was seen just once. This sequence joins TRBV27 and TRBJ1-1; no definite D call. Trimming took 6 bases from V and 0 from J, leaving 8 bases between them. The germline gives CDR1 MNHEY, CDR2 SMNVEV (reference sequence). The CDR3 runs 13 residues. CDR3 coding DNA: TGTGCCAGCAGCCGGGGATTGAACACTGAAGCTTTCTTT. This gives the protein CASSRGLNTEAFF.

This chain joins TRBV19 and TRBJ2-1; 8 positions match TRBD1. The CDR3 runs 16 residues. J was trimmed by 3 bases and V by 9 bases; bases with no gene match: 13. Germline V lookup: CDR1 LNHDA, CDR2 SQIVND (reference sequence). CDR3 in DNA: TGTGCCAGCAGACGACAGGGGAACTTCGACTACAATGAGCAGTTCTTC. It specifies CASRRQGNFDYNEQFF.

This chain's CDR3 is CASSISILGGPLNGYTF. CDR3 in DNA: TGCGCCAGCAGCATCTCTATCCTCGGGGGGCCCTTGAATGGCTACACCTTC. The chain recombines TRBV5-1 with TRBJ1-2, with D maybe TRBD1 (6 bases). Trimming took 4 bases from V and 6 from J, leaving 25 bases between them. Germline-derived CDR1 and CDR2 are SGHRS and YFSETQ. This CDR3 region has 17 residues. Looking up the rest from reference TRBV5-1 and TRBJ1-2 gives the full variable domain: KAGVTQTPRYLIKTRGQQVTLSCSPISGHRSVSWYQQTPGQGLQFLFEYFSETQRNKGNFPGRFSGRQFSNSRSEMNVSTLELGDSALYLCASSISILGGPLNGYTFGSGTRLTVV.

This clone came up a few times. The chain is built from TRBV29-1 and TRBJ1-1; D not certain. Germline loops: CDR1 SQVTM, CDR2 ANQGSEA. The CDR3 length is 14 residues. Trimming stripped 7 bases from V and 3 bases from J, with 18 bases between. CDR3 DNA sequence: TGCAGCGCCCGAATTAGGATGGAGGACACTGAAGCTTTCTTT. Protein: CSARIRMEDTEAFF.

In regard to this clone: At one end the junction does not follow the germline gene, possibly because of a read error. This rearrangement joins TRBV4-2 to TRBJ2-7, with 12 bases lining up with TRBD1. CDR1 is LGHNA, CDR2 YNFKEQ, per germline. This CDR3 contains 16 residues. In nucleotides, the CDR3 is TGTGCCAGCAGCCGAGACGGGACAGGGGGCTCCGACGAGCAGTACTTC. This codes for CASSRDGTGGSDEQYF.

This sequence joins TRBV5-6 and TRBJ2-5; 7 bases are shared with TRBD1. From germline, CDR1 is SGHDT and CDR2 YYEEEE. Unmatched junction bases numbered 7, after V lost 3 bases and J lost 2 bases. This CDR3 spans 15 amino acids. CDR3 bases: TGTGCCAGCAGCTCGACGACAGGGAGACAAGAGACCCAGTACTTC. As protein: CASSSTTGRQETQYF.

The chain is built from TRBV18 and TRBJ2-3; 7 bases line up with TRBD1. CDR1 and CDR2 (germline): KGHSH, LQKENI. This CDR3 spans 15 amino acids. V dropped 6 bases and J dropped 8; count of bases not matched to a gene: 14. The CDR3 nucleotides read TGTGCCAGCTCGCCGACAGGGCCCCCCCAAGGTACGCAGTATTTT. This translates into CASSPTGPPQGTQYF. The full variable domain, in which reference TRBV18 and TRBJ2-3 provide the parts outside the CDR3, is NAGVMQNPRHLVRRRGQEARLRCSPMKGHSHVYWYRQLPEEGLKFMVYLQKENIIDESGMPKERFSAEFPKEGPSILRIQQVVRGDSAAYFCASSPTGPPQGTQYFGPGTRLTVL.